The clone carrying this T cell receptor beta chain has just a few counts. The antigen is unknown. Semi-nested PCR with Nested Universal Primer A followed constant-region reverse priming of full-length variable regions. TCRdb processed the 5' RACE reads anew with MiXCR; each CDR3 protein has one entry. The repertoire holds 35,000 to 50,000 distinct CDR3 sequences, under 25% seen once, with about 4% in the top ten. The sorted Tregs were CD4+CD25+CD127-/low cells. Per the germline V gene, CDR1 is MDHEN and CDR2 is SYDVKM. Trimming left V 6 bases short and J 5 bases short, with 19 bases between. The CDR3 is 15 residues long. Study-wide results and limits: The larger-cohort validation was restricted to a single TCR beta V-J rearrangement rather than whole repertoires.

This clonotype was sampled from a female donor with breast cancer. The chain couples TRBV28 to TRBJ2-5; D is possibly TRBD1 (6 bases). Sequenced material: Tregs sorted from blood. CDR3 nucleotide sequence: TGTGCCAGCAGAACCGACCGGGGAAGGGGGGAGACCCAGTACTTC. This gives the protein CASRTDRGRGETQYF.